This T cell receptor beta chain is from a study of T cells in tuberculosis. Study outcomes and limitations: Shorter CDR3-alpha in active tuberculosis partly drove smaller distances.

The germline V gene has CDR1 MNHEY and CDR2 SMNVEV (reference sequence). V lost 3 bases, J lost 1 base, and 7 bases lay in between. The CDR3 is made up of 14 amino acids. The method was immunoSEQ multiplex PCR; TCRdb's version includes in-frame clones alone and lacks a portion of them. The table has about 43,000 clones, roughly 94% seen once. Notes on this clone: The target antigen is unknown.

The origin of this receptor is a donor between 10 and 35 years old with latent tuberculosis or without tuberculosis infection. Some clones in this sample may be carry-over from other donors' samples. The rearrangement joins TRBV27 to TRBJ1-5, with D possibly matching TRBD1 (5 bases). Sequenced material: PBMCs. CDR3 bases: TGTGCCAGCAGTTTCAGACAGAGCAATCAGCCCCAGCATTTT. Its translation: CASSFRQSNQPQHF.